This T cell receptor (beta chain) was identified during a study of siplizumab effects on memory and regulatory T cells. Study-wide findings and caveats: Alloreactive sequences traceable to unstimulated CD4+ memory cells were significantly reduced by siplizumab. The apparent diversity of naive T cells exceeded that of memory cells, and naive T cells seemed to make a major contribution to the alloresponse. Roughly 80-97% of proliferating CD4+ or CD8+ clones defied assignment to a naive or memory phenotype. Most alloreactive clones went unmapped to unstimulated subsets; only a minor fraction mapped.

TCRdb's table, derived via immunoSEQ multiplex PCR, lists solely in-frame clones and lacks some. The table has about 100,000 clones, more than 85% seen once. Regarding this clone: Its specificity is unknown.

Material: CD4+ T cells sorted from blood. The clonotype originates from a human donor in good health.

This CDR3 is CASSYANEQFF. The CDR3 coding sequence is TGTGCCAGCAGTTACGCAAATGAGCAGTTCTTC. The chain has TRBV6-5 and TRBJ2-1; D is uncertain. CDR1 and CDR2 from the germline V gene are MNHEY and SVGAGI. The V end lost 2 bases, the J end lost 7 bases, and 3 bases lay between the germline ends. This CDR3 contains 11 residues.